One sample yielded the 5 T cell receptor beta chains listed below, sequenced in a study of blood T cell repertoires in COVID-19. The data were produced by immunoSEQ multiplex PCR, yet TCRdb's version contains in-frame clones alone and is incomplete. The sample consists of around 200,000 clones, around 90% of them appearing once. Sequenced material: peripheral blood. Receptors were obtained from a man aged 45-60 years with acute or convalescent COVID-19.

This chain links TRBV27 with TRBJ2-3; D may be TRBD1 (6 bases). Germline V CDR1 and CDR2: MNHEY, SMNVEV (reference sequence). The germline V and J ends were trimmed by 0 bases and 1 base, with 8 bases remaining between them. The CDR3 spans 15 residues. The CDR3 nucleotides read TGTGCCAGCAGTTTATCCTGGGGGCGCACAGATACGCAGTATTTT. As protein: CASSLSWGRTDTQYF.

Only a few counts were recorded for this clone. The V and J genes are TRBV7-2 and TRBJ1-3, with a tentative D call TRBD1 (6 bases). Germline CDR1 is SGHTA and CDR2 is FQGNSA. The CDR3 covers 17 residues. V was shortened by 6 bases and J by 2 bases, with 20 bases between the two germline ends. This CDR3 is CASRTFPGAAAGNTIYF. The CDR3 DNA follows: TGTGCCAGCAGGACCTTCCCAGGGGCCGCTGCTGGAAACACCATATATTTT.

The DNA of the CDR3 is TGCGCCAGCAGCCAAGCCCCGGACAGGGTGGTTGACAAAAACATTCAGTACTTC. Protein: CASSQAPDRVVDKNIQYF. The genes are TRBV4-3 and TRBJ2-4, with 8 bases matching TRBD1. J lost 3 bases, V lost 1 base, and 11 bases had no gene match. The CDR3 is 18 residues long. Germline CDR1 reads LGHNA; CDR2 reads YSLEER.

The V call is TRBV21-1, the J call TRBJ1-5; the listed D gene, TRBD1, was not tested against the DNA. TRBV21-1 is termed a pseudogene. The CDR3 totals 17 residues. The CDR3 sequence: CASSIRQGDSSNQPQHF. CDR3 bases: TGTGCCAGCAGCATCCGACAGGGGGATTCTAGCAATCAGCCCCAGCATTTT.

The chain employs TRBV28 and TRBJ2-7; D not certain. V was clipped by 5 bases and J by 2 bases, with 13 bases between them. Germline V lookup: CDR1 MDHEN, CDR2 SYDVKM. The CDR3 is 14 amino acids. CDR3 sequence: CASSLSRPPYEQYF. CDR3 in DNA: TGTGCCAGCAGTCTCTCGAGGCCCCCCTACGAGCAGTACTTC. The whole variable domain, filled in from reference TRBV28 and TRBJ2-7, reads DVKVTQSSRYLVKRTGEKVFLECVQDMDHENMFWYRQDPGLGLRLIYFSYDVKMKEKGDIPEGYSVSREKKERFSLILESASTNQTSMYLCASSLSRPPYEQYFGPGTRLTVT.